Listed below are T cell receptor beta chains from one sample, sequenced in a study of CD8 T cells in ankylosing spondylitis. TCRdb re-called the 5' RACE reads through MiXCR, storing one row per CDR3 protein. The sample consists of around 330,000 distinct CDR3 sequences, around a tenth of them appearing once. Input material: blood, either unsorted or a sorted T cell fraction (not recorded which). The receptors derive from a female donor with ankylosing spondylitis or in good health (not recorded which). CDR3s leave out the opening cysteine and the closing phenylalanine or tryptophan.

CDR3 protein,J gene,V gene
ASSPSRGVRNTIY,TRBJ1-3,TRBV11-2
ASSPAITTTDTQY,TRBJ2-3,TRBV28
ASSVDPTGIYDEQY,TRBJ2-7,TRBV9
ASMRDRGGNQPQH,TRBJ1-5,TRBV2
ASKRDVNNEQF,TRBJ2-1,TRBV2
SAGGTGANGYT,TRBJ1-2,TRBV20-1
ASSLGTFTGELF,TRBJ2-2,TRBV28
ASSDWGGPHREQY,TRBJ2-7,TRBV10-2
ASGVWNTGELF,TRBJ2-2,TRBV27
ATKPGGQSSGNTIY,TRBJ1-3,TRBV15
ASSLRQYEQY,TRBJ2-7,TRBV5-6
AGSPPTGVSTDTQY,TRBJ2-3,TRBV13
ASSTQGKETQY,TRBJ2-5,TRBV5-1
ATSRGREGNQPQH,TRBJ1-5,TRBV15
ASSYSSYTEAF,TRBJ1-1,TRBV5-1
ASSLRGTYGYT,TRBJ1-2,TRBV6-1
SVAGQGIYEQY,TRBJ2-7,TRBV29-1
ASSISRVRAEAF,TRBJ1-1,TRBV19
ASSLLLSNEQY,TRBJ2-7,TRBV12-3/TRBV12-4
SAQQPRGGSYNEQF,TRBJ2-1,TRBV20-1
ASRLAGDPGANVLT,TRBJ2-6,TRBV27
ASSFRTSGADTQY,TRBJ2-3,TRBV7-2
SAPAPGPGANVLT,TRBJ2-6,TRBV20-1
ASSPTTQAYEQY,TRBJ2-7,TRBV5-1
ASSLSGSGQGNTEAF,TRBJ1-1,TRBV7-3
SVELGGPTGELF,TRBJ2-2,TRBV29-1
ASSLDETPTYEQY,TRBJ2-7,TRBV5-5
ASSPGSPYNEQF,TRBJ2-1,TRBV7-2
SARQGAETQY,TRBJ2-5,TRBV20-1
ASSPTTGANTGELF,TRBJ2-2,TRBV18
AGSRGTDTQY,TRBJ2-3,TRBV6-6
ASSDPTGYFSNQPQH,TRBJ1-5,TRBV6-4
ASSLVRLAVDTQY,TRBJ2-3,TRBV5-1
ASSGQPGQGSYEQY,TRBJ2-7,TRBV10-1
ASSLGPPGDSSPLH,TRBJ1-6,TRBV7-8
ASCFSLRVQETQY,TRBJ2-5,TRBV5-1
ASTTVGGQETQY,TRBJ2-5,TRBV12-3/TRBV12-4
ASSYLGGTTGTSGYEQY,TRBJ2-7,TRBV6-2/TRBV6-3
ASSPQDRRLYGYT,TRBJ1-2,TRBV7-9
ASSYRPQDETQY,TRBJ2-5,TRBV6-5
ASSLVPAGGLTDEQF,TRBJ2-1,TRBV5-1
ASRRYSGANVLT,TRBJ2-6,TRBV5-6
ASSPGGDLYEQY,TRBJ2-7,TRBV5-1
ASRDSSGAYNEQF,TRBJ2-1,TRBV28